Described below is a single T cell receptor beta chain sequence and its context. No cognate antigen has been identified for it. No base-level quality is on record; no much larger clone is a single base apart. The intended sense of this specimen's time point label: patch test 1, 2 weeks after DPC sensitization. This specimen's treatment or condition label, interpreted: therapeutic diphenylcyclopropenone sensitization with weekly scalp DPC. At each patch-test visit, blood was drawn before the patch test was applied. Patients were considered eligible if aged 18 to 70, diagnosed with alopecia and deemed suitable for DPC therapy, and patients were excluded if pregnant. Unfractionated whole blood was collected in Tempus Blood RNA tubes, and total RNA was extracted from that blood. The data originate from a study of human T cells and chemical hapten exposure (dated by TCRdb to the early 2020s). Some background on the complete study: For sensitization, 2% DPC in acetone was applied to a roughly 2 cm by roughly 2 cm area of upper inner arm skin. Throughout the study period of 20 to 25 weeks, patients also received therapeutic DPC doses to the scalp every week. Patch tests used Finn chambers with 0.01% DPC on the upper back, scored after 6 days by International Contact Dermatitis Research Group standards. The patient cohort, mostly female, included alopecia areata with under or over 50% scalp involvement, alopecia totalis and alopecia universalis. Libraries were pooled for sequencing, and per-sample TCR yields varied mainly because of small differences in library volumes within the pool. In alopecia patients, the study followed how the peripheral blood TCR repertoire changed in vivo over primary and secondary sensitization to diphenylcyclopropenone (DPC), a hapten. Blood samples were taken from patients before sensitization (week 0) and then at 2, 6 and about 24 weeks after DPC sensitization. Twenty-nine alopecia patients gave blood for TCR sequencing at one to four time points (pre-sensitization, 2, 6 and 24 weeks).

The protocol used for the library was RACE. Reads for this sample came from a NextSeq 500. During library preparation, unique molecular identifiers were attached to individual cDNA molecules so that TCRs could be counted quantitatively and reproducibly. For every blood RNA sample, sequencing covered both the TCR alpha and TCR beta chains. From the authors' description of their analysis: Samples had a median of about 96,000 TCRs, with a range from roughly 23,224 to 750,000. The Decombinator software suite was used to annotate V, J and CDR3 in the TCR reads. For PS versus PT1 abundance plots, all samples were subsampled to the same number of TCRs (28,000). TCRs were defined as expanded if absent before sensitization and observed at least eight times at the 2-week time point. TCRdb ran its own pipeline on the public reads, namely fastp trimming at Q25 and MiXCR clone calling, and kept in-frame beta chains. All rows with the same CDR3 protein become a single entry with the most common DNA and genes. The V and J calls were not made by the authors but by TCRdb's processing. The sample includes about 340,000 distinct CDR3 sequences, with about 7% observed a single time. The top ten hold 8% to 9% of the sample.

V loses 2 bases, J loses 1 base, and the germline ends lie 12 bases apart. From a lookup of the germline V gene (reference sequence), CDR1 and CDR2 are DFQATT and SNEGSKA. The CDR3 measures 15 amino acids from cysteine to phenylalanine. Left in the record is the CDR3 DNA by itself, 45 bases read in frame from the first base. What the work shows at the level of the full study, not this receptor alone: Expanded TCRs formed significantly more large CDR3 similarity clusters than pre-sensitization or healthy control sets, consistent with antigen-driven responses. Because all patients had alopecia, a presumed autoimmune disease, the immune response of the patients might differ from that of healthy individuals. Repeated subsampling changed both the strength of the expansion versus patch-test correlation and the threshold at which that correlation became significant. The number of TCRs above 1 in 1000 frequency did not change with DPC sensitization; there was no evidence of global repertoire structure alterations. Patch test score correlated positively with the number of PT1 expanded TCRs, reaching significance at thresholds 8, 16 and 32 but not at 4.

The receptor comes from a woman in her late teens or twenties with alopecia areata. Some clones in this sample may be carry-over from other donors' samples. This specimen consisted of whole blood, obtained in connection with sensitization to the hapten diphenylcyclopropenone (DPC). The chain was built from TRBV20-1 and TRBJ2-1, with a tentative D gene TRBD2 over 6 matching bases. The DNA reads as follows: TGCAGTGCTAGACTTCTAGCGTCTTCCTACAATGAGCAGTTCTTC. The resulting protein is CSARLLASSYNEQFF.